This T cell receptor (beta chain) is from a study of blood T cell repertoires in COVID-19. For the study at large: Samples of COVID-19 (acute and convalescent) were obtained from the United States, Italy and Spain.

TCRdb's table, derived via immunoSEQ multiplex PCR, lists solely in-frame clones and lacks some. Here the sample spans some 200,000 clones, about 86% being singletons. Germline CDR1 LGHDT, CDR2 YNNKEL (reference sequence). This CDR3 is built from 15 residues. V was shortened by 2 bases and J by 8 bases, with 16 bases between the two germline ends. The TCR sequence derives from a man aged 30 to 45 with active or convalescent COVID-19. V and J are TRBV3-1 (or the pseudogene TRBV3-2) and TRBJ2-1, with a possible D match to TRBD2 (5 bases). The sample was peripheral blood. For the CDR3, the DNA is TGTGCCAGCAGCCAAACCATTAAGATCGGGGATGAGCAGTTCTTC. Protein: CASSQTIKIGDEQFF.